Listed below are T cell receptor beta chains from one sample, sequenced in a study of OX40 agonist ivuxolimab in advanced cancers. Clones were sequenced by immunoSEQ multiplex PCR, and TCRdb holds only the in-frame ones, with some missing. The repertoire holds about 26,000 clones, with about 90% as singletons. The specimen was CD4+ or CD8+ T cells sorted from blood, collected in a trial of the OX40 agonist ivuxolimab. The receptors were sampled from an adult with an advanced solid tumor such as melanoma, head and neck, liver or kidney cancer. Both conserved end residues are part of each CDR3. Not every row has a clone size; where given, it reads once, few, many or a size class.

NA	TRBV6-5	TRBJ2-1	CASSYRAYNEQFF
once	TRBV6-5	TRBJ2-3	CASRDFITDTQYF
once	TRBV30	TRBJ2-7	CAQQGPNRYEQYF
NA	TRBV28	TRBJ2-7	CASSPYSGRSSYEQYF
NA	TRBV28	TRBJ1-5	CASSLGRASGKPQHF
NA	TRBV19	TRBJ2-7	CASSIGQGVSYEQYF
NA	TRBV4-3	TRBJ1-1	CASSQAITGGTEAFF
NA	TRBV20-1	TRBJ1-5	CSARDGRPQHF
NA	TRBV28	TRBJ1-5	CASRTLDPDRGQPQHF
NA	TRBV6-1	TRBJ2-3	CASSEPGGTDTQYF
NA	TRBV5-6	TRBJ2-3	CATRRVAGDTQYF
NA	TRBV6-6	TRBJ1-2	CASTLSPALNYGYTF
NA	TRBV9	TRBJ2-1	CASSSRGEQFF
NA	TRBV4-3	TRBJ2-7	CASSQDSRGETYEQYF
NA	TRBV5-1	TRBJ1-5	CASSLEEGHQPQHF
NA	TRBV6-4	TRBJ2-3	CASSGSGGAADTQYF
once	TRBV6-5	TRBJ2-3	CASSYGTGVTDTQYF
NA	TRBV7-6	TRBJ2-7	CASSLVPSSYEQYF
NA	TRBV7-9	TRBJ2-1	CASSFGSNEQFF
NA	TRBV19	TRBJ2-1	CASSIAFSSYNEQFF
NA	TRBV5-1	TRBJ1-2	CASSPGGEGYTF
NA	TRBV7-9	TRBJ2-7	CASSKEAYEQYF
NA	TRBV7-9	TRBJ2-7	CASSPTGAQTYEQYF
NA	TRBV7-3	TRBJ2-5	CASSPRRGETQYF
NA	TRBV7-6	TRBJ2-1	CASSLALAGGYGEQFF
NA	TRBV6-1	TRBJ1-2	CATPTTQHYGYTF
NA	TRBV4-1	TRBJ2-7	CASSQGPATPYEQYF
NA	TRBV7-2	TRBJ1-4	CASSFPPGTGGANEKLFF
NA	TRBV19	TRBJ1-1	CASSPRQGKNTEAFF
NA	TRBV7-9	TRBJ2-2	CALRAGDTGELFF
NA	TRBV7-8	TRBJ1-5	CASSRQQGHQPQHF
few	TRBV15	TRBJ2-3	CATSRDRTGGPDTQYF
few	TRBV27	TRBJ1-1	CASSPTENTEAFF